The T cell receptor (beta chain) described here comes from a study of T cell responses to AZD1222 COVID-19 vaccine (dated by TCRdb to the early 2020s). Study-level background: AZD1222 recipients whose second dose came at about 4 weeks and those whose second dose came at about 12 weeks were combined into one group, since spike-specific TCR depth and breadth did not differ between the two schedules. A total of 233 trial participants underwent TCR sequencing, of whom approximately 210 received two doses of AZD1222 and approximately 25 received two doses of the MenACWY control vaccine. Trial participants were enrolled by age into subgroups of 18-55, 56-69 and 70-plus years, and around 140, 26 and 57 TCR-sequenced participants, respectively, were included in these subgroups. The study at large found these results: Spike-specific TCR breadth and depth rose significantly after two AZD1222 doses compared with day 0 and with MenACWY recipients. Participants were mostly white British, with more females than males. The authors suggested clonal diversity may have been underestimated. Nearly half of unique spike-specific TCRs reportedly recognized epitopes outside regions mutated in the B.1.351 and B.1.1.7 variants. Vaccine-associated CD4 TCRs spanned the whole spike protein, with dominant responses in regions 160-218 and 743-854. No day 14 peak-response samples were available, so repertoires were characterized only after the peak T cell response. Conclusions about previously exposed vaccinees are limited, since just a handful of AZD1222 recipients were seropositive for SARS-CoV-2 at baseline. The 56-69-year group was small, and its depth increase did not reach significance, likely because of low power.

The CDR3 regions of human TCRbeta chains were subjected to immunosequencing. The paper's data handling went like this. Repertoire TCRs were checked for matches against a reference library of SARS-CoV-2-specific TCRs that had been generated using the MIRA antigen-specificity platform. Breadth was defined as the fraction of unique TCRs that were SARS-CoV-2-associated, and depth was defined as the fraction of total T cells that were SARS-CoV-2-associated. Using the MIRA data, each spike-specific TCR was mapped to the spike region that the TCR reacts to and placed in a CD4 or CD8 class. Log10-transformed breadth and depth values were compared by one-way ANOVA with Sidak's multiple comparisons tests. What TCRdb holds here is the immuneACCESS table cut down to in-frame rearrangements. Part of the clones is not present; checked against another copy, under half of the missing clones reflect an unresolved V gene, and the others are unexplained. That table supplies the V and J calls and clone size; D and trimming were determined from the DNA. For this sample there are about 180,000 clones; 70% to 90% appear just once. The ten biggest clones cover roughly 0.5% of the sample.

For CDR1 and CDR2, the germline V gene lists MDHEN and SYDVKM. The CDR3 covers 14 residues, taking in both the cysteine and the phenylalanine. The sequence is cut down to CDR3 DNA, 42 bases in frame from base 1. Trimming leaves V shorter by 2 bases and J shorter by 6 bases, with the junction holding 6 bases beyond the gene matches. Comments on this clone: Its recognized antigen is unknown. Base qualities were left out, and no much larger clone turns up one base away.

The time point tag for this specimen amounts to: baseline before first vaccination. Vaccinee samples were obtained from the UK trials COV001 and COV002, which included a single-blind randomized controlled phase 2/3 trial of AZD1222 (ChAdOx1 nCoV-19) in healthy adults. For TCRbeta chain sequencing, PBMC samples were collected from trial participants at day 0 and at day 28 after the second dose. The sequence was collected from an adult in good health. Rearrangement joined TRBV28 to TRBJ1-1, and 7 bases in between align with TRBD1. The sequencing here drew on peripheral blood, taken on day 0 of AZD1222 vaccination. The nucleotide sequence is TGTGCCAGCAGTTTACCGACAGGGTTCGCTGAAGCTTTCTTT. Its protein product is CASSLPTGFAEAFF.